This T cell receptor beta chain was captured in a study of T-cell reconstitution after alpha-beta-depleted transplantation in children listed by TCRdb under 2016. Regarding the study in general: T-cell immune reconstitution after TCRalphabeta/CD19-depleted allogeneic hematopoietic cell transplantation in children was quantitatively tracked in the study by means of TCR repertoire profiling. Study-level results and caveats: About two months after transplant, the apparently early recovery of alphabetaT-cell counts reportedly depended on just several hundred clones that had expanded rapidly and came from non-depleted graft cells. Over the following months the frequencies of hyperexpanded clones went down, and after one year T-cell counts and TCRbeta diversity were mostly credited to newly produced T cells. In some patients, high TCRbeta diversity at day 60 was attributed to recipient T cells and intrathymic progenitors that had survived conditioning.

The label giving this sample's treatment or condition can be read as: allogeneic hematopoietic cell transplantation with graft depleted of TCRalphabeta T cells and CD19 B cells. The children who served as transplant recipients had been given grafts of TCRalphabeta/CD19-depleted allogeneic hematopoietic cells. This clonotype was detected many times. Its antigen has not been determined. The record has no base qualities; no much larger clone is one base away. The CDR3 runs 15 residues from the cysteine to the phenylalanine. The kept DNA is CDR3 alone, 45 bases in frame from the first base. The junction shows trimming of 1 base on V and 2 bases on J, plus 10 bases between the germline ends. CDR1 and CDR2 are drawn from the germline V gene: SGHVS, FQNEAQ. The library was generated by PCR. This sample was sequenced with an Illumina HiSeq 2500. Molecular barcoding was employed in the preparation of TCR libraries, with unique molecular identifiers being used to normalize TCRbeta repertoire quantification. TCRdb trimmed the raw reads at Q25, called clones with MiXCR and kept productive beta chains. Rows matching on CDR3 protein sequence are summarized as one entry with the most common DNA and genes. This sample gives a few hundred thousand distinct CDR3 sequences in total; 24% of them show up just once. The biggest ten clones account for about 5% of the sample.

The material sequenced was PBMCs, mostly from graft donor cells, taken 360 days after TCRalphabeta/CD19-depleted stem cell transplant. This clonotype was obtained from a female patient aged 2-10 years who had a stem cell transplant for congenital amegakaryocytic thrombocytopenia, so the T cells may come from the graft donor. The chain uses TRBV7-8 and TRBJ2-3; TRBD2 is possibly the D segment (7 matching bases). The nucleotide sequence is given as TGTGCCAGCAGCTTAGTGGGGGGGGCCACAGATACGCAGTATTTT. Its coded protein is CASSLVGGATDTQYF. The CDR3 plus the reference TRBV7-8 and TRBJ2-3 genes for the other parts give the full variable domain: GAGVSQSPRYKVAKRGQDVALRCDPISGHVSLFWYQQALGQGPEFLTYFQNEAQLDKSGLPSDRFFAERPEGSVSTLKIQRTQQEDSAVYLCASSLVGGATDTQYFGPGTRLTVL.